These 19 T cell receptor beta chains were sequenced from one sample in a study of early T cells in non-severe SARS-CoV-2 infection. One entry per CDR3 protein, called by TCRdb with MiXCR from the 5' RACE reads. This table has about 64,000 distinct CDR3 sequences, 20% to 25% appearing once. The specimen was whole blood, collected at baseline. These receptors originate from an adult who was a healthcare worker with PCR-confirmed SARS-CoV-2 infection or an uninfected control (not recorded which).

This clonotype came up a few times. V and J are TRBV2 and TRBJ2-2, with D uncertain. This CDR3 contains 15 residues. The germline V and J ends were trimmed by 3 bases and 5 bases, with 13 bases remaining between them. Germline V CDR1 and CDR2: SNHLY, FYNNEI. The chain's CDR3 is CASSERLAGTGELFF. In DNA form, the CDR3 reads TGTGCCAGCAGTGAGAGATTAGCTGGAACCGGGGAGCTGTTTTTT.

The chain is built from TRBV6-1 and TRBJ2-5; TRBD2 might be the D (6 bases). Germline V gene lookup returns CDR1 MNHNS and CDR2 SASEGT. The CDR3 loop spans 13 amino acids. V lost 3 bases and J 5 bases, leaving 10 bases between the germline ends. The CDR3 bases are TGTGCCAGCAGTGAGAATGGGGGGGAGACCCAGTACTTC. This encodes CASSENGGETQYF.

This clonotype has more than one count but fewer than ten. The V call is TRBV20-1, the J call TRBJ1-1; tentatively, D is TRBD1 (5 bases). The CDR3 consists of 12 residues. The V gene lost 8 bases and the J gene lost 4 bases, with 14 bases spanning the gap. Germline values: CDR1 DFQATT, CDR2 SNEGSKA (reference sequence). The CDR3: CSKGQIGTEAFF. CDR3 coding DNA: TGCAGTAAGGGGCAGATCGGCACTGAAGCTTTCTTT.

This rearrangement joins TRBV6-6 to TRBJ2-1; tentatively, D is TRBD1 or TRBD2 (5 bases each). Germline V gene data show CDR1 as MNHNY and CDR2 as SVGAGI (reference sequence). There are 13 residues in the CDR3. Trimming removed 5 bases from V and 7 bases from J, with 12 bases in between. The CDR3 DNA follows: TGTGCCAGCAGTGGGGACCAGGGAAATGAGCAGTTCTTC. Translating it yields CASSGDQGNEQFF.

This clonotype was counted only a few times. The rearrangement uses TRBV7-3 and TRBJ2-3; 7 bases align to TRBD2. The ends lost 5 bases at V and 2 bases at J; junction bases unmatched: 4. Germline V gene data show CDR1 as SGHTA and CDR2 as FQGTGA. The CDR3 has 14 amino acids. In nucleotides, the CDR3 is TGTGCCAGCAGCCCCAGCGGGATCACAGATACGCAGTATTTT. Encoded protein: CASSPSGITDTQYF.

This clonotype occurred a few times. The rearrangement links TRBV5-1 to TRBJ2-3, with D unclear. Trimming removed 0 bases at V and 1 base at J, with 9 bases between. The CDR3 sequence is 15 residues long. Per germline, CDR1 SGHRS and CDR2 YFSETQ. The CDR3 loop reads CASSLGRSRTDTQYF. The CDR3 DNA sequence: TGCGCCAGCAGCTTGGGCAGGTCCCGCACAGATACGCAGTATTTT.

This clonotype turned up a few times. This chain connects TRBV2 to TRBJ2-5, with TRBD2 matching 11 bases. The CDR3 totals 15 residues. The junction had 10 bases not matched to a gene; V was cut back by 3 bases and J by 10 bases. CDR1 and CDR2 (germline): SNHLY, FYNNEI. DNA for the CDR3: TGTGCCAGCAGTGAGACGGGACTAGCGGACCGAGACCAGTACTTC. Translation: CASSETGLADRDQYF.

Here the CDR3 reads CASSQKDGYEQYF. In nucleotides, the CDR3 is TGCGCCAGCAGCCAGAAGGATGGGTACGAGCAGTACTTC. The V and J genes are TRBV5-1 and TRBJ2-7, with D hard to call. The CDR3 runs 13 residues. Germline V gene sequence: CDR1 SGHRS, CDR2 YFSETQ. V lost 4 bases and J 4 bases, leaving 12 bases between the germline ends.

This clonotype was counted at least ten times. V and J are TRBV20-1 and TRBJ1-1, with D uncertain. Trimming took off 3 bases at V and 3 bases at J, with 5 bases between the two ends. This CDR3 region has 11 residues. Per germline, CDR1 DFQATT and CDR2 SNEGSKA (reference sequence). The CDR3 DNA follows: TGCAGTGCTAGGGCAGACACTGAAGCTTTCTTT. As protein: CSARADTEAFF.

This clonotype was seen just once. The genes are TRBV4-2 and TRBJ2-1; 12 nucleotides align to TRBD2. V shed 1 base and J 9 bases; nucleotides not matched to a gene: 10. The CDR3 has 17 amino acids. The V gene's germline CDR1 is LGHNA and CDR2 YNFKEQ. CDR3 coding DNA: TGTGCCAGCAGCCAAGCCCCTAGCGGGGGGGCCGTAGTTGAGCAGTTCTTC. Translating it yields CASSQAPSGGAVVEQFF.

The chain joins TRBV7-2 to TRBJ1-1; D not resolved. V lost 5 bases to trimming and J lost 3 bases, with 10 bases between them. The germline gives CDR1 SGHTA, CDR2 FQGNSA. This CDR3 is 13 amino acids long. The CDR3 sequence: CASSPQFYTEAFF. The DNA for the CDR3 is TGTGCCAGCAGCCCTCAATTCTACACTGAAGCTTTCTTT.

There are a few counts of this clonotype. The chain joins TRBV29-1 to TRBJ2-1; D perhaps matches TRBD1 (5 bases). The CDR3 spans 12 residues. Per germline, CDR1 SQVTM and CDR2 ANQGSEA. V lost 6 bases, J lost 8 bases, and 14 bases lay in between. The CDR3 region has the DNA TGCAGCGTCGCTGGTGGGGCGTATGAGCAGTTCTTC. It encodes CSVAGGAYEQFF.

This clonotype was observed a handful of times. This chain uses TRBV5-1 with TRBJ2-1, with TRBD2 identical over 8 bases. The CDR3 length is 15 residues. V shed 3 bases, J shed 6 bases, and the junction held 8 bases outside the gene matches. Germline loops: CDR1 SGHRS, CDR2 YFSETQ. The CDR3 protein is CASSWAGGAGNEQFF. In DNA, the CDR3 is TGCGCCAGCAGCTGGGCCGGGGGGGCCGGCAATGAGCAGTTCTTC.

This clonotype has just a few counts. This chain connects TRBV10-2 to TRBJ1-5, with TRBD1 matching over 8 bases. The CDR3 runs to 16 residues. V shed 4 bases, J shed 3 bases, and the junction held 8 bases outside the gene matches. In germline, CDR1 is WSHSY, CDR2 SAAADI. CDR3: CASSGRGTGSNQPQHF. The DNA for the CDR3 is TGCGCCAGCAGTGGACGGGGGACAGGTTCCAATCAGCCCCAGCATTTT.

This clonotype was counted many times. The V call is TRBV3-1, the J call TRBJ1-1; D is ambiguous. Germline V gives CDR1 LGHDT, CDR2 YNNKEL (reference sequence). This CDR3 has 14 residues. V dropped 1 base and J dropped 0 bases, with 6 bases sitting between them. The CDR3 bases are TGTGCCAGCAGCCAAGGAGGGATGAACACTGAAGCTTTCTTT. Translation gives CASSQGGMNTEAFF.

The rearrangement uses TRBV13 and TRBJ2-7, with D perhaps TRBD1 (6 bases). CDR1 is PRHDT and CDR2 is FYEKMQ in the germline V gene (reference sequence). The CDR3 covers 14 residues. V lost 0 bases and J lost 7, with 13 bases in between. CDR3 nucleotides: TGTGCCAGCAGCTTAGGCGGACAGTTCGGGGAGCAGTACTTC. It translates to CASSLGGQFGEQYF.

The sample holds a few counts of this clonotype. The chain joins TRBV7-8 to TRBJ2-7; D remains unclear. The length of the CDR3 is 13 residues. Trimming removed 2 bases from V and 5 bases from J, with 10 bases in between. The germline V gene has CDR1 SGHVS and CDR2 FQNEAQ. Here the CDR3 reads CASSLRPHHEQYF. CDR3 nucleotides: TGTGCCAGCAGCTTACGTCCCCACCACGAGCAGTACTTC. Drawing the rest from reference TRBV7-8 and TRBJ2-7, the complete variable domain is GAGVSQSPRYKVAKRGQDVALRCDPISGHVSLFWYQQALGQGPEFLTYFQNEAQLDKSGLPSDRFFAERPEGSVSTLKIQRTQQEDSAVYLCASSLRPHHEQYFGPGTRLTVT.

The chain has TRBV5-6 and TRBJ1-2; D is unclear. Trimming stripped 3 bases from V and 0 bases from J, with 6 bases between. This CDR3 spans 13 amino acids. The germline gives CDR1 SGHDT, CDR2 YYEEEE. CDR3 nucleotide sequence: TGTGCCAGCAGCTCGACAACTAACTATGGCTACACCTTC. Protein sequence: CASSSTTNYGYTF.

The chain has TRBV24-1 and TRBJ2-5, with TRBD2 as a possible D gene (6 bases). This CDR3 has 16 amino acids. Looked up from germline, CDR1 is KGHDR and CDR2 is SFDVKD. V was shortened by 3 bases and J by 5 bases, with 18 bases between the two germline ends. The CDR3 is CATSDTSQGGVETQYF. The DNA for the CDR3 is TGTGCCACCAGTGATACCTCGCAGGGAGGTGTTGAGACCCAGTACTTC.